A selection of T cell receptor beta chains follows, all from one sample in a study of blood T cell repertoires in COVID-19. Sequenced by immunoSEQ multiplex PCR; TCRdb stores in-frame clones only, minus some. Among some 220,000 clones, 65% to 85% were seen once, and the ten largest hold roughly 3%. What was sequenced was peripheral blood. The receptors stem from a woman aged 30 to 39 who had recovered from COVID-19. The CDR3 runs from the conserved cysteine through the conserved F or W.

cdr3_aa: CSVEDLRGQDNEKLFF; v_call: TRBV29-1
cdr3_aa: CATKTGSDGYTF; v_call: TRBV28
cdr3_aa: CATSDSRALRPEKLFF; v_call: TRBV24-1
cdr3_aa: CASSHDRNTEAFF; v_call: TRBV7-3
cdr3_aa: CAWSLEEGEKLFF; v_call: TRBV30
cdr3_aa: CSASLAGGNEQYF; v_call: TRBV20-1
cdr3_aa: CASSVEASGRAFEQFF; v_call: TRBV9
cdr3_aa: CASSSQGAGANVLTF; v_call: TRBV5-4
cdr3_aa: CASSVYRTGELFF; v_call: TRBV9
cdr3_aa: CASSLAGRANEKLFF; v_call: TRBV5-1
cdr3_aa: CSVVYYNEQFF; v_call: TRBV29-1
cdr3_aa: CASSLLASGYTGELFF; v_call: TRBV7-6
cdr3_aa: CASMRTEAFF; v_call: TRBV5-8
cdr3_aa: CSVEDGLAGNTGELFF; v_call: TRBV29-1
cdr3_aa: CSVGSRGEAFF; v_call: TRBV29-1
cdr3_aa: CASSRERTTDTQYF; v_call: TRBV10-2
cdr3_aa: CASRTPGSYGYTF; v_call: TRBV27
cdr3_aa: CASSPSGPNEQFF; v_call: TRBV18
cdr3_aa: CASSLGVDYPNNEQFF; v_call: TRBV7-9
cdr3_aa: CASSLATQGYNEQFF; v_call: TRBV11-2
cdr3_aa: CASTHQGLVVYNEQFF; v_call: TRBV28
cdr3_aa: CASSFSLGQGPKLFF; v_call: TRBV7-9
cdr3_aa: CASSLARGRAFF; v_call: TRBV28
cdr3_aa: CASSPTTEGVQPQHF; v_call: TRBV18
cdr3_aa: CASSLAGGGGWTQYF; v_call: TRBV11-2
cdr3_aa: CASSQGTSGSSSETQYF; v_call: TRBV5-1
cdr3_aa: CASSLSGGGSGYTF; v_call: TRBV27
cdr3_aa: CASSLGLAGFEQFF; v_call: TRBV7-9
cdr3_aa: CASRSGTEYEQYF; v_call: TRBV5-1
cdr3_aa: CASSHPTSGVYTSTDTQYF; v_call: TRBV9
cdr3_aa: CASSLSRTGGDEQYF; v_call: TRBV27
cdr3_aa: CASSRRFGGNNSPLHF; v_call: TRBV13
cdr3_aa: CASSLELAGADEQYF; v_call: TRBV5-1
cdr3_aa: CASSPYSTGTYEQYF; v_call: TRBV27
cdr3_aa: CAISEPAGTYNEQFF; v_call: TRBV10-3
cdr3_aa: CASRTQSGGQPQHF; v_call: TRBV19
cdr3_aa: CASSIETPGQGNEKLFF; v_call: TRBV19
cdr3_aa: CASSPLGDREWGETQYF; v_call: TRBV6-6
cdr3_aa: CAISVGGGSGYGYTF; v_call: TRBV10-3
cdr3_aa: CASSRDGRGVYEQYF; v_call: TRBV6-5
cdr3_aa: CASSPPVTSGSNGGELFF; v_call: TRBV7-3